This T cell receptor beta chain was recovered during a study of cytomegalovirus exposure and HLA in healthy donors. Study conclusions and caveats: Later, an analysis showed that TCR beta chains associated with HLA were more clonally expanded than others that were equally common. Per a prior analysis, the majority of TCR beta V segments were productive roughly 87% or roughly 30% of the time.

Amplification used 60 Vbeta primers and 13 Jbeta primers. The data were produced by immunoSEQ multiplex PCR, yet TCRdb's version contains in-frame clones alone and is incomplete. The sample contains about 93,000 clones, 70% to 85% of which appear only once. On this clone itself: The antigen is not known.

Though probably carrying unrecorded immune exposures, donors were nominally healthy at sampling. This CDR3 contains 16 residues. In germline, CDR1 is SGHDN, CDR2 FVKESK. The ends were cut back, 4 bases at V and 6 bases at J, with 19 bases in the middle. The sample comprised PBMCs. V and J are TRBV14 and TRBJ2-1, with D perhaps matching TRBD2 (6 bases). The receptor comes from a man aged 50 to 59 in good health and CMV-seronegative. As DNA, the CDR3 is TGTGCCAGCAGCCCAGGCGTTGGGACTCACCTCAATGAGCAGTTCTTC. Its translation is CASSPGVGTHLNEQFF. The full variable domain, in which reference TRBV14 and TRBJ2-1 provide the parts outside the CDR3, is EAGVTQFPSHSVIEKGQTVTLRCDPISGHDNLYWYRRVMGKEIKFLLHFVKESKQDESGMPNNRFLAERTGGTYSTLKVQPAELEDSGVYFCASSPGVGTHLNEQFFGPGTRLTVL.